Each of the 29 T cell receptor beta chains below was sequenced from the same sample in a study of human T cells and chemical hapten exposure. TCRdb passed the RACE reads through MiXCR, listing each CDR3 protein once. Of approximately 350,000 distinct CDR3 sequences detected, roughly 6% appear once; the ten largest clones hold over 5.5%. Stated time point: patch test 2, 6 weeks after DPC sensitization. Treatment reported: therapeutic diphenylcyclopropenone sensitization with weekly scalp DPC. The sequences come from whole blood, collected in connection with sensitization to the hapten diphenylcyclopropenone (DPC). All receptors come from a young woman with alopecia areata. Some clones in this sample may be carry-over from other donors' samples.

This clonotype has just a few counts. A read error may explain this, as a much larger clone is one base away. The V call is TRBV7-2, the J call TRBJ2-6; D unclear. The CDR3 is 14 amino acids. Germline CDR1 reads SGHTA; CDR2 reads FQGNSA. Trimming cost V 7 bases and J 0 bases, with 7 bases left between them. The CDR3 is CASTPNSGANVLTF. The CDR3 DNA is TGTGCCAGCACCCCAAACTCTGGGGCCAACGTCCTGACTTTC.

This clonotype has at least ten counts. DNA of the CDR3: TGTGCCAGCAGTTTGACCGAAGAGACCCAGTACTTC. Amino acids: CASSLTEETQYF. The chain is built from TRBV28 and TRBJ2-5; D unclear. The CDR3 is made up of 12 amino acids. Trimming removed 3 bases from V and 3 bases from J, with 5 bases in between. The germline gives CDR1 MDHEN, CDR2 SYDVKM. Variable domain in full (rest from reference TRBV28 and TRBJ2-5): DVKVTQSSRYLVKRTGEKVFLECVQDMDHENMFWYRQDPGLGLRLIYFSYDVKMKEKGDIPEGYSVSREKKERFSLILESASTNQTSMYLCASSLTEETQYFGPGTRLLVL.

This clonotype was seen repeatedly, ten times or more. The V call is TRBV12-3 or TRBV12-4, the J call TRBJ1-2; weak D call: TRBD1 (6 bases). V lost 7 bases to trimming and J lost 4 bases, with 16 bases between them. The CDR3 loop spans 14 amino acids. Here the CDR3 DNA reads TGTGCCAGCACCCTAGGGCAGGGGTCCTATGGCTACACCTTC. Protein: CASTLGQGSYGYTF.

The chain is built from TRBV12-3 or TRBV12-4 and TRBJ2-3, with TRBD2 identical over 13 bases. The CDR3 contains 16 residues. Germline trimming cut 5 bases from V and 0 bases from J; bases unmatched to any gene: 2. The DNA of the CDR3 is TGTGCCAGCAGTAGGGGACTAGCGGGGAGCACAGATACGCAGTATTTT. Protein product: CASSRGLAGSTDTQYF.

This clonotype was counted only a few times. The chain couples TRBV7-6 to TRBJ2-1; 9 bases line up with TRBD2. CDR1 and CDR2 (germline): SGHVS, FNYEAQ. V dropped 1 base and J dropped 3; count of bases not matched to a gene: 7. The CDR3 runs to 17 residues. CDR3 sequence reads: CASSLGASGAFYNEQFF. The CDR3 nucleotides are TGTGCCAGCAGCTTAGGCGCTAGCGGGGCTTTCTACAATGAGCAGTTCTTC.

The chain employs TRBV24-1 and TRBJ2-6, with TRBD1 matching over 9 bases. The V gene's germline CDR1 is KGHDR and CDR2 SFDVKD. The CDR3 loop spans 19 amino acids. The V and J ends lost 4 bases and 0 bases, in that order; junction bases with no gene match: 9. The CDR3 region has the DNA TGTGCCACCAGTGACCCCGCCGGGACAGGGAGCTCTGGGGCCAACGTCCTGACTTTC. Protein sequence: CATSDPAGTGSSGANVLTF.

This clonotype was detected a few times. The gene calls are TRBV12-3 or TRBV12-4 and TRBJ2-7, with 8 bases that match TRBD2. The CDR3 loop spans 13 amino acids. Germline trimming cut 5 bases from V and 6 bases from J; bases unmatched to any gene: 6. CDR3 residues: CASSAGLAGEQYF. DNA for the CDR3: TGTGCCAGCAGTGCCGGGCTAGCGGGCGAGCAGTACTTC.

The chain employs TRBV18 and TRBJ1-5; D not certain. Looked up from germline, CDR1 is KGHSH and CDR2 is LQKENI. Trimming took 2 bases from V and 5 from J, leaving 13 bases between them. This CDR3 has 15 amino acids. The CDR3 sequence is CASSPRRVGDQPQHF. The DNA of the CDR3 is TGTGCCAGCTCACCAAGGAGGGTCGGGGATCAGCCCCAGCATTTT. Full variable domain (remainder filled in from reference TRBV18 and TRBJ1-5): NAGVMQNPRHLVRRRGQEARLRCSPMKGHSHVYWYRQLPEEGLKFMVYLQKENIIDESGMPKERFSAEFPKEGPSILRIQQVVRGDSAAYFCASSPRRVGDQPQHFGDGTRLSIL.

This clonotype was found a few times. V and J are TRBV10-3 and TRBJ2-7; TRBD1 aligns across 10 bases. This CDR3 contains 13 residues. Trimming took 6 bases from V and 5 from J; bases not matched to a gene: 4. From germline, CDR1 is ENHRY and CDR2 SYGVKD. This CDR3 reads CAIRGTGAHEQYF. The CDR3 nucleotides read TGTGCCATCAGGGGGACAGGGGCCCACGAGCAGTACTTC.

This clonotype was observed a few times. The chain is built from TRBV3-1 and TRBJ1-5, with D hard to call. This CDR3 comprises 14 residues. The germline V gene encodes CDR1 LGHDT and CDR2 YNNKEL (reference sequence). V was trimmed by 2 bases and J by 5 bases, leaving 10 bases between them. The CDR3 DNA follows: TGTGCCAGCAGCCAAATGTCAGGAGATCAGCCCCAGCATTTT. Translated, it gives CASSQMSGDQPQHF.

This clonotype was found many times. CDR3 bases: TGCAGTGCTTATGGACAGGGGGACGGTACAACTAATGAAAAACTGTTTTTT. Translation gives CSAYGQGDGTTNEKLFF. V is TRBV20-1 and J is TRBJ1-4; 10 bases line up with TRBD1. V shed 5 bases, J shed 0 bases, and the junction held 9 bases outside the gene matches. The CDR3 has 17 amino acids. Germline CDR1 DFQATT, CDR2 SNEGSKA (reference sequence).

Many counts were recorded for this clonotype. The CDR3 coding sequence is TGCAGCGTTGGGGGAGCTTCCTACGAGCAGTACTTC. It encodes CSVGGASYEQYF. The genes are TRBV29-1 and TRBJ2-7; D possibly corresponds to TRBD2 (5 bases). Trimming took 4 bases from V and 1 from J, leaving 8 bases between them. Germline lookup yields CDR1 SQVTM and CDR2 ANQGSEA. CDR3 length: 12 amino acids.

V is TRBV20-1 and J is TRBJ2-3, with a possible D match to TRBD1 (5 bases). The CDR3 has 14 amino acids. V lost 5 bases to trimming and J lost 3 bases, with 15 bases between them. Germline V CDR1 and CDR2: DFQATT, SNEGSKA (reference sequence). CDR3 coding DNA: TGCAGTGCTCAAAAGACAGAAGCTACAGATACGCAGTATTTT. This sequence encodes CSAQKTEATDTQYF.

Many counts were recorded for this clonotype. This chain links TRBV20-1 with TRBJ1-1, with 12 positions matching TRBD1. CDR1 DFQATT and CDR2 SNEGSKA come from the germline V gene (reference sequence). V trimming: 2 bases; J trimming: 7 bases; junction bases outside the gene matches: 5. This CDR3 is 14 amino acids long. Here the CDR3 DNA reads TGCAGTGCTAGACCTGGGACAGGGGGCGGTGAAGCTTTCTTT. The encoded protein is CSARPGTGGGEAFF.

This clonotype has only a few counts. The gene calls are TRBV6-5 and TRBJ2-3; D may be TRBD2 (5 bases). Trimming took off 5 bases at V and 10 bases at J, with 13 bases between the two ends. This CDR3 has 12 residues. Germline CDR1 MNHEY, CDR2 SVGAGI. The CDR3 DNA reads TGTGCCAGCAGTCCCGGACTGAATGCGCAGTATTTT. Amino acid sequence: CASSPGLNAQYF.

This clonotype was detected many times. V usage is TRBV12-3 or TRBV12-4 and J usage is TRBJ1-2; a weak D match, TRBD1 (6 bases). V was pared by 6 bases and J by 2 bases, with 10 bases between. The CDR3 totals 13 residues. CDR3 residues: CASRPGHNYGYTF. Here the CDR3 DNA reads TGTGCCAGCAGACCGGGACACAACTATGGCTACACCTTC.

This clonotype has just a few counts. V is TRBV2 and J is TRBJ1-5; D remains ambiguous. CDR1 SNHLY and CDR2 FYNNEI come from the germline V gene. Trimming shortened V by 0 bases and J by 7 bases, and 10 bases separated the two germline ends. There are 14 residues in the CDR3. The DNA of the CDR3 is TGTGCCAGCAGTGAAGCCAGCCCATACCAGCCCCAGCATTTT. Translated, it gives CASSEASPYQPQHF.

This clonotype was found many times. The chain combines TRBV12-3 or TRBV12-4 with TRBJ1-1; D possibly corresponds to TRBD1 (6 bases). V lost 7 bases and J 10 bases, leaving 13 bases between the germline ends. This CDR3 spans 11 amino acids. This CDR3 reads CASTQRGAAFF. CDR3 DNA sequence: TGTGCCAGCACCCAGAGGGGGGCAGCTTTCTTT.

The gene calls are TRBV21-1 and TRBJ1-4; the table's D gene call, TRBD1, was not cross checked with the DNA. TRBV21-1 constitutes a pseudogene. This CDR3 region has 21 residues. CDR3 in DNA: TGTGCCAGCAGCAAAGCCCGGAGAGTTGAGCAGGGGAGAGGAGAAAATGAAAAACTGTTTTTT. This gives the protein CASSKARRVEQGRGENEKLFF.

This clonotype turned up a few times. This rearrangement joins TRBV18 to TRBJ1-2; unclear D gene. The V end lost 3 bases, the J end lost 2 bases, and 10 bases lay between the germline ends. CDR1 KGHSH and CDR2 LQKENI come from the germline V gene. This CDR3 region has 14 residues. DNA of the CDR3: TGTGCCAGCTCACCCCCGGGTGGGAACTATGGCTACACCTTC. As protein: CASSPPGGNYGYTF. The entire variable domain, with the rest obtained from reference TRBV18 and TRBJ1-2, is as follows: NAGVMQNPRHLVRRRGQEARLRCSPMKGHSHVYWYRQLPEEGLKFMVYLQKENIIDESGMPKERFSAEFPKEGPSILRIQQVVRGDSAAYFCASSPPGGNYGYTFGSGTRLTVV.

The V call is TRBV7-8, the J call TRBJ1-1; D not resolved. The CDR3 length is 14 residues. In germline, CDR1 is SGHVS, CDR2 FQNEAQ. Trimming removed 1 base from V and 10 bases from J, with 16 bases in between. CDR3 DNA sequence: TGTGCCAGCAGCTTAGAACGGGGAGCCCTTAGAGCTTTCTTT. This sequence encodes CASSLERGALRAFF.

The V call is TRBV6-5, the J call TRBJ2-3, with D possibly matching TRBD1 (6 bases). Germline CDR1 is MNHEY and CDR2 is SVGAGI. V lost 4 bases to trimming and J lost 0 bases, with 14 bases between them. CDR3 length equals 16 residues. The CDR3 is CASSWGPPSSTDTQYF. DNA for the CDR3: TGTGCCAGCAGTTGGGGGCCTCCCTCTAGCACAGATACGCAGTATTTT.

In its sample, this clonotype was seen many times. The CDR3 loop reads CASSWDVNQPQHF. CDR3 nucleotide sequence: TGTGCCAGCAGCTGGGACGTCAACCAGCCCCAGCATTTT. The chain recombines TRBV7-9 with TRBJ1-5, with D perhaps matching TRBD1 (5 bases). Germline V gene lookup returns CDR1 SEHNR and CDR2 FQNEAQ (reference sequence). V was shortened by 4 bases and J by 7 bases, with 11 bases between the two germline ends. The CDR3 runs to 13 residues.

This chain connects TRBV5-1 to TRBJ2-3; D unresolved. With 2 bases removed from V and 0 bases from J, the gap between germline ends came to 7 bases. Germline CDR1 reads SGHRS; CDR2 reads YFSETQ. The CDR3 has 14 amino acids. The CDR3 DNA is TGCGCCAGCAGCTTTGAGCTGAGCACAGATACGCAGTATTTT. It codes for CASSFELSTDTQYF.

J is TRBJ2-2 and V is TRBV5-1, with a weak D call TRBD1 (5 bases). The CDR3 loop spans 15 amino acids. Per the germline V gene, CDR1 is SGHRS and CDR2 is YFSETQ. V lost 2 bases, J lost 6 bases, and 14 bases lay in between. The DNA for the CDR3 is TGCGCCAGCAGCTTCATGACCCAGGGATCCGGGGAGCTGTTTTTT. Its protein is CASSFMTQGSGELFF.

This clonotype has more than one count but fewer than ten. The V and J genes are TRBV29-1 and TRBJ2-5; TRBD1 is a possible D gene (5 bases). CDR1 is SQVTM and CDR2 is ANQGSEA in the germline V gene. V was pared by 6 bases and J by 0 bases, with 8 bases between. The CDR3 loop spans 12 amino acids. This chain's CDR3 is CSVQAYQETQYF. The CDR3 coding sequence is TGCAGCGTACAGGCGTACCAAGAGACCCAGTACTTC.

The chain links TRBV11-2 to TRBJ1-2; D uncertain. V gave up 5 bases and J gave up 4 bases, with 8 bases separating them. There are 12 residues in the CDR3. Germline CDR1 is SGHAT and CDR2 is FQNNGV. The CDR3 spells CASSRDGYGYTF. The CDR3 bases are TGTGCCAGCAGCCGAGACGGCTATGGCTACACCTTC. Full variable domain (remainder filled in from reference TRBV11-2 and TRBJ1-2): EAGVAQSPRYKIIEKRQSVAFWCNPISGHATLYWYQQILGQGPKLLIQFQNNGVVDDSQLPKDRFSAERLKGVDSTLKIQPAKLEDSAVYLCASSRDGYGYTFGSGTRLTVV.

This clonotype was recorded a few times. The gene calls are TRBV6-2 or TRBV6-3 and TRBJ2-7; tentatively, D is TRBD1 (5 bases). CDR3 size: 15 residues. V dropped 6 bases and J dropped 6 bases, with 21 bases sitting between them. Germline CDR1 and CDR2: MNHEY and SVGEGT. This CDR3 is CASSQIPGLNSEQYF. The DNA for the CDR3 is TGTGCCAGCAGCCAAATCCCAGGGTTGAACTCCGAGCAGTACTTC.

This clonotype was observed many times. This chain uses TRBV7-9 with TRBJ1-1, with 8 bases fitting TRBD1. This CDR3 region has 12 residues. J lost 7 bases, V lost 5 bases, and 3 bases had no gene match. The germline CDR1 and CDR2 sequences are SEHNR and FQNEAQ (reference sequence). CDR3 sequence reads: CASSNDRGEAFF. The CDR3, as DNA: TGTGCCAGCAGCAACGACAGGGGTGAAGCTTTCTTT.